This TCR beta chain is drawn from a study of blood T cells in healthy people across ages. A second 7 to 11 cycle PCR used barcoded and J-beta primers. The template-switch adaptor was a 5' adaptor with 12 random nucleotides. It tagged each cDNA molecule. TCRdb analysed the 5' RACE reads with MiXCR anew, one entry per CDR3 protein. The profile shows 650,000 to 800,000 distinct CDR3 sequences, around 45% of them singletons. The source is a man in his 60s in good health. Sequences were obtained from blood.

CDR3 loop: CASSSNTGSPDVYF. CDR3 sequence (DNA): TGCGCCAGCAGCTCGAACACAGGGTCCCCGGATGTGTACTTC. The rearrangement uses TRBV5-1 and TRBJ2-7; perhaps TRBD1 as D (6 bases). The CDR3 totals 14 residues. The germline V and J ends were trimmed by 3 bases and 12 bases, with 22 bases remaining between them. Germline assignment: CDR1 SGHRS and CDR2 YFSETQ.